This entry lists 19 T cell receptor beta chains sequenced from one sample in a study of T-cell reconstitution after alpha-beta-depleted transplantation in children. Unique molecular identifiers featured in how the TCRbeta library was prepared. TCRdb fed the PCR reads into MiXCR, producing one record per CDR3 protein. The sample lists a few hundred thousand distinct CDR3 sequences, about an eighth occurring once. The material sequenced was PBMCs, mostly from graft donor cells, taken 360 days after TCRalphabeta/CD19-depleted stem cell transplant. These receptors originate from a male patient between 10 and 17 years old who had a stem cell transplant for acute myeloid leukemia, so the T cells may come from the graft donor.

The V and J genes are TRBV11-2 and TRBJ2-5; 7 positions match TRBD2. V gave up 4 bases and J gave up 5 bases; unmatched junction bases: 16. The CDR3 covers 17 residues. Germline CDR1 is SGHAT and CDR2 is FQNNGV. The CDR3 DNA is TGTGCCAGCAGCTCGAGGGTTCTAGCGGTCCTAGGGGAGACCCAGTACTTC. Its translation: CASSSRVLAVLGETQYF.

In nucleotides, the CDR3 is TGCAGTGTCTCGATGGGGCTTACGATTTCCTACGAGCAGTACTTC. This encodes CSVSMGLTISYEQYF. The chain joins TRBV20-1 to TRBJ2-7, with D possibly being TRBD1 (5 bases). Trimming took off 7 bases at V and 1 base at J, with 20 bases between the two ends. CDR3 size: 15 residues. Looked up from germline, CDR1 is DFQATT and CDR2 is SNEGSKA (reference sequence).

This clonotype was seen ten or more times. The rearrangement links TRBV11-2 to TRBJ2-5; D might be TRBD1 or TRBD2, each matching 6 bases. The V gene's germline CDR1 is SGHAT and CDR2 FQNNGV. Trimming pared 5 bases from V and 5 bases from J, leaving 12 bases between. The CDR3 is made up of 13 amino acids. Written as DNA, the CDR3 is TGTGCCAGCAGCCCGACTAGGGGGGAGACCCAGTACTTC. It translates to CASSPTRGETQYF.

This clonotype was seen ten or more times. The V gene is TRBV4-2, the J gene TRBJ2-4; D could derive from TRBD1 or TRBD2 (5 bases each). This CDR3 has 17 residues. CDR1 LGHNA and CDR2 YNFKEQ come from the germline V gene. The germline V and J ends were trimmed by 0 bases and 0 bases, with 12 bases remaining between them. CDR3 amino acids: CASSQDRQGVAKNIQYF. CDR3 sequence (DNA): TGTGCCAGCAGCCAAGATCGGCAGGGAGTAGCCAAAAACATTCAGTACTTC.

This clonotype was recorded many times. The chain employs TRBV5-1 and TRBJ2-3; 9 nucleotides agree with TRBD2. The CDR3 totals 13 residues. V shed 5 bases, J shed 3 bases, and the junction held 1 base outside the gene matches. The V gene's germline CDR1 is SGHRS and CDR2 YFSETQ. The CDR3 DNA sequence: TGCGCCAGCAGGGGACTAGCAACAGATACGCAGTATTTT. This translates into CASRGLATDTQYF.

This clonotype showed up just a few times. This chain connects TRBV5-1 to TRBJ2-7, with 7 positions matching TRBD2. The CDR3 consists of 15 residues. Trimming at V came to 0 bases and at J to 3 bases, leaving 6 bases not matched to a gene. Germline V gene sequence: CDR1 SGHRS, CDR2 YFSETQ. CDR3 DNA sequence: TGCGCCAGCAGCTTGGGAGCGGGATACGACTACGAGCAGTACTTC. Translation: CASSLGAGYDYEQYF.

This chain uses TRBV7-9 with TRBJ2-3, with a possible D match to TRBD2 (5 bases). The CDR3 has 15 amino acids. Germline V gene data show CDR1 as SEHNR and CDR2 as FQNEAQ (reference sequence). Deletions cut 4 bases from V and 5 bases from J, with 16 bases between. As DNA, the CDR3 is TGTGCCAGCAGCTCAAGCGCCGGGGTGGGAGATACGCAGTATTTT. It is translated as CASSSSAGVGDTQYF.

This clonotype was seen at least ten times. The chain links TRBV20-1 to TRBJ2-3; 7 bases map to TRBD1. The CDR3 has 15 amino acids. V dropped 4 bases and J dropped 2; count of bases not matched to a gene: 9. The germline gives CDR1 DFQATT, CDR2 SNEGSKA (reference sequence). The CDR3 region is CSATTGRTDTDTQYF. DNA for the CDR3: TGCAGTGCTACGACAGGGAGAACGGACACAGATACGCAGTATTTT.

This clonotype has ten or more counts. For the CDR3, the DNA is TGTGCCACCAGTGATTTCAGGGAACGGCAGTACTTC. This encodes CATSDFRERQYF. The chain combines TRBV24-1 with TRBJ2-7; possibly TRBD1 for D (5 bases). This CDR3 contains 12 residues. CDR1 is KGHDR and CDR2 is SFDVKD in the germline V gene. V lost 1 base to trimming and J lost 9 bases, with 9 bases between them.

V gene TRBV7-2 combines with J gene TRBJ2-5, with 7 bases aligning to TRBD1. Germline lookup yields CDR1 SGHTA and CDR2 FQGNSA. Trimming at V came to 5 bases and at J to 1 base, leaving 7 bases not matched to a gene. This CDR3 is built from 15 residues. Here the CDR3 DNA reads TGTGCCAGCAGCGGGACAGTCCTATCCCAAGAGACCCAGTACTTC. Translating gives CASSGTVLSQETQYF.

This clonotype turned up a few times. V usage is TRBV15 and J usage is TRBJ1-1, with 7 positions matching TRBD1. V lost 5 bases and J lost 10; bases outside the gene matches: 10. The CDR3 is made up of 13 amino acids. Germline CDR1 and CDR2: LNHNV and YYDKDF (reference sequence). The CDR3 spells CATSGSQGLGAFF. CDR3 coding DNA: TGTGCCACCAGCGGGTCACAGGGGTTGGGAGCTTTCTTT.

In nucleotides, the CDR3 is TGTGCCAGCACCGAGAGAGGCGGGAGTGGGTACGAGCAGTACTTC. Residues: CASTERGGSGYEQYF. The chain carries TRBV6-6 and TRBJ2-7; 7 bases are a match to TRBD2. The germline V gene has CDR1 MNHNY and CDR2 SVGAGI (reference sequence). The ends lost 7 bases at V and 4 bases at J; junction bases unmatched: 13. The CDR3 consists of 15 residues.

This clonotype appeared many times. CDR3 nucleotide sequence: TGTGCCAGCAGCTCCCTAGCGGGAGTAGCAGATACGCAGTATTTT. It encodes CASSSLAGVADTQYF. This chain connects TRBV14 to TRBJ2-3; 10 bases are a match to TRBD2. J gave up 4 bases and V 5 bases, and 6 bases lay outside the gene matches. This CDR3 has 15 amino acids. Germline V gene lookup returns CDR1 SGHDN and CDR2 FVKESK.

This clonotype was found a few times. The rearrangement links TRBV29-1 to TRBJ2-5; D uncertain. The germline CDR1 and CDR2 sequences are SQVTM and ANQGSEA. V was shortened by 4 bases and J by 5 bases, with 11 bases between the two germline ends. CDR3 length: 12 residues. The CDR3 DNA reads as TGCAGCGTTGGAATGGCTTTTGAGACCCAGTACTTC. This codes for CSVGMAFETQYF.

This clonotype was seen repeatedly, ten times or more. CDR3 loop: CASSLGQDYNEQFF. The CDR3 DNA reads as TGCGCCAGCAGCTTAGGACAGGATTACAATGAGCAGTTCTTC. The chain recombines TRBV5-1 with TRBJ2-1, with 7 bases aligning to TRBD1. The CDR3 is 14 residues long. Trimming took 2 bases from V and 4 from J; bases not matched to a gene: 3. The germline gives CDR1 SGHRS, CDR2 YFSETQ.

This clonotype was picked up many times. The chain recombines TRBV21-1 with TRBJ2-1; the table's D call of TRBD2 was not tested on the DNA. TRBV21-1 is designated a pseudogene. The CDR3 has 18 residues. The CDR3 coding sequence is TGTGCCAGCAGCAAAGCGCCGATAGCGGGGGTGCTCTACAATGAGCAGTTCTTC. Its protein product is CASSKAPIAGVLYNEQFF.

This chain links TRBV5-1 with TRBJ2-7, with D possibly being TRBD1 (5 bases). CDR3 length: 15 amino acids. V gave up 6 bases and J gave up 6 bases, with 22 bases separating them. From germline, CDR1 is SGHRS and CDR2 YFSETQ. CDR3 DNA sequence: TGCGCCAGCAAGTCATCGGCAGGGATGGTGGGCGAGCAGTACTTC. Its protein product is CASKSSAGMVGEQYF.

This clonotype was observed a handful of times. This sequence joins TRBV4-3 and TRBJ2-5; D is undetermined. Germline values: CDR1 LGHNA, CDR2 YSLEER. This CDR3 has 15 amino acids. V was shortened by 0 bases and J by 2 bases, with 10 bases between the two germline ends. The CDR3 loop reads CASSQDGTAQETQYF. DNA for the CDR3: TGCGCCAGCAGCCAAGATGGCACAGCTCAAGAGACCCAGTACTTC.

This clonotype was seen ten or more times. The V and J genes are TRBV7-2 and TRBJ2-7; no clear D gene. Germline CDR1 SGHTA, CDR2 FQGNSA. CDR3 length: 15 residues. V gave up 3 bases and J gave up 0 bases, with 12 bases separating them. The CDR3 sequence is CASSLELTSSYEQYF. DNA of the CDR3: TGTGCCAGCAGCTTGGAGCTGACGAGCTCCTACGAGCAGTACTTC.